This T cell receptor beta chain appears in the sequencing data of a study of shared clonotypes between healthy human individuals. Study details: Used for every donor were three CD4 naive, three CD4 memory, two CD8 naive and one CD8 memory plate. Broader study findings: Compared with memory subsets, naive subsets generally had larger estimated richness. Researchers sampled blood only, noting tissue repertoires likely differ.

Repertoires were generated with immunoSEQ multiplex PCR, while TCRdb's copy carries only in-frame clones and drops some. The sample has about 92,000 clones; 60% to 70% are singletons. In germline, CDR1 is SGHNT, CDR2 YENEEA. CDR3 size: 15 residues. V lost 3 bases to trimming and J lost 4 bases; unmatched junction nucleotides: 4. As for this clone: Its antigen is undetermined.

The chain links TRBV11-3 to TRBJ2-2; 8 bases map to TRBD1. The sequencing sample was made of memory CD8+ T cells sorted from blood. Specified subset: CD45RO+ cells pooled with CCR7-negative TemRA cells. The origin of this receptor is a man aged 25-45 years in good health. The CDR3 DNA reads as TGTGCCAGCAGCTTTTCACAGGGGGGCACCGGGGAGCTGTTTTTT. Amino acids: CASSFSQGGTGELFF.